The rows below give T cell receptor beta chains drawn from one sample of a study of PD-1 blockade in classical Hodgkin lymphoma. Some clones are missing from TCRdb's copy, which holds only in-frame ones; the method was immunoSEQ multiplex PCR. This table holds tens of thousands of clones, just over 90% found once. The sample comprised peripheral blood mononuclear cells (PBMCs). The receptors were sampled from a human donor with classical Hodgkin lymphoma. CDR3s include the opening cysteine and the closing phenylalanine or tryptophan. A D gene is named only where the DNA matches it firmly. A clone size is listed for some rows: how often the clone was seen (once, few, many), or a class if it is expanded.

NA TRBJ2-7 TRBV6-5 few TGTGCCAGCAGCTCCCAGAGCGGAGGGGGGCGGGAGCAGTACTTC CASSSQSGGGREQYF
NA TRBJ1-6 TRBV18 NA TGTGCCAGCTCACCCAGGGACGGGGGAGGAAGTTCACCCCTCCACTTT CASSPRDGGGSSPLHF
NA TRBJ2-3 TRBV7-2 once TGTGCCAGCAGCTCCCGCGGGTTAGCCACAGATACGCAGTATTTT CASSSRGLATDTQYF
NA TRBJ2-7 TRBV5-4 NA TGTGCCAGCAGCCGGGACGGAACCTACGAGCAGTACTTC CASSRDGTYEQYF
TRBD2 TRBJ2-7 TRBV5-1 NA TGCGCCAGCCGACTAGCGCTTAATGGGGAGCAGTACTTC CASRLALNGEQYF
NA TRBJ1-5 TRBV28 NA TGTGCCAGCAGTAGCCAATGGGGGCAGCCCCAGCATTTT CASSSQWGQPQHF
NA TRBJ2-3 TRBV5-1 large TGCGCCAGCAGCTTGGTTACCACTAGCACAGATACGCAGTATTTT CASSLVTTSTDTQYF
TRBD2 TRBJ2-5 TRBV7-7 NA TGTGCCAGCAGGGGACTAGGAGGGGAGACCCAGTACTTC CASRGLGGETQYF
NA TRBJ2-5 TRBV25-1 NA TGTGCCAGCAGCGGGCGGGAGACCCAGTACTTC CASSGRETQYF
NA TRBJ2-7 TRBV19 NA TGTGCCAGTAGTTTATCACCGGGGCCTCAATACGAGCAGTACTTC CASSLSPGPQYEQYF
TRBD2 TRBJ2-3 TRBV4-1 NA TGCGCCAGCAGCCAACAACTGACTAGCGGGCAGAACACAGATACGCAGTATTTT CASSQQLTSGQNTDTQYF
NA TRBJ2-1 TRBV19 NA TGTGCCAGTAGTATACAGGGAACCTCCTACAATGAGCAGTTCTTC CASSIQGTSYNEQFF
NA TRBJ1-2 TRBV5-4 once TGTGCCAGCGGAGGGGCAGGGAACTATGGCTACACCTTC CASGGAGNYGYTF
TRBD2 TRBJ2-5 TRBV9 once TGTGCCAGCAGCGTAGCTACTGGACGGGGGGGGACCCAGTACTTC CASSVATGRGGTQYF
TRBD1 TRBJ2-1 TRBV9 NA TGTGCCAGCAGCCCCCGGGACAGGTTGCAGGAGGAGCAGTTCTTC CASSPRDRLQEEQFF
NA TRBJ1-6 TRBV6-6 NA TGTGCCAGCAGCCTCCCCGCTGGGGCACCCCTCCACTTT CASSLPAGAPLHF
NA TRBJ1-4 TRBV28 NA TGTGCCAGCAGTTTAAATGAAAAACTGTTTTTT CASSLNEKLFF
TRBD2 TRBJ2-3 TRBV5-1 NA TGCGCCAGCAGCCCTACTGGCTTAGCGGGAGATACGCAGTATTTT CASSPTGLAGDTQYF